The present entry profiles one T cell receptor beta chain with its context. The data were produced by immunoSEQ multiplex PCR, yet TCRdb's version contains in-frame clones alone and is incomplete. The table records over 600,000 clones, about nine tenths of them present only once. The sample belongs to a study of blood T cell repertoires in COVID-19. There are 16 residues in the CDR3. Germline CDR1 SEHNR, CDR2 FQNEAQ (reference sequence). The ends were cut back, 1 base at V and 3 bases at J, with 16 bases in the middle. The clonotype comes from a woman between 18 and 29 years old with acute or convalescent COVID-19. The material sequenced was peripheral blood. The rearrangement links TRBV7-9 to TRBJ2-7; D is uncertain. The CDR3 nucleotides read TGTGCCAGCAGCTTAGTTGGGCCAGTAGTAAACTACGAGCAGTACTTC. Translated: CASSLVGPVVNYEQYF.